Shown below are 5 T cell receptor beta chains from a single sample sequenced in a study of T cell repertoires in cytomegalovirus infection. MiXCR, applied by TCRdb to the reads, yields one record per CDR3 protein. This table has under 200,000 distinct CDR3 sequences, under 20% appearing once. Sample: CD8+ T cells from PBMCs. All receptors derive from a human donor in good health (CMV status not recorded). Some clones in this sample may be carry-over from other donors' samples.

CDR3 sequence reads: CASSGGMSFIDEQFF. In DNA form, the CDR3 reads TGTGCCAGCTCTGGCGGGATGAGTTTTATAGATGAGCAGTTCTTC. This chain uses TRBV28 with TRBJ2-1; D possibly corresponds to TRBD2 (6 bases). The CDR3 consists of 15 residues. The germline V gene encodes CDR1 MDHEN and CDR2 SYDVKM. V shed 8 bases and J shed 8 bases, with 22 bases lying between them.

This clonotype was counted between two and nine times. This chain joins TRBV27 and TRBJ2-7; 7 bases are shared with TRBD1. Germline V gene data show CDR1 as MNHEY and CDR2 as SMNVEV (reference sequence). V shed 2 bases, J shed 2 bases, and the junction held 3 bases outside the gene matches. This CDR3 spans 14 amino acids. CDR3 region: CASSLPGQTYEQYF. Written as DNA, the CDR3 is TGTGCCAGCAGTTTACCGGGACAGACCTACGAGCAGTACTTC.

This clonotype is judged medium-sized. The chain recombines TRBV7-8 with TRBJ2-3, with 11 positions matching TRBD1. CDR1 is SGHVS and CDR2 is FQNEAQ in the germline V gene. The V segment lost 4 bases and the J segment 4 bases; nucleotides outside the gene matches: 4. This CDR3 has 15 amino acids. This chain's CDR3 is CASSWPGQGADTQYF. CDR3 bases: TGTGCCAGCAGCTGGCCGGGACAGGGGGCAGATACGCAGTATTTT.

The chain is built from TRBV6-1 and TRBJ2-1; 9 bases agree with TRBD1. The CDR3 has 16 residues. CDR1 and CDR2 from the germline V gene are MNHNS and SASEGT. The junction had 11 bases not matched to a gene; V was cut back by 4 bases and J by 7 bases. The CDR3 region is CASSVDRGTFPNEQFF. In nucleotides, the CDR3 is TGTGCCAGCAGTGTAGACAGGGGGACATTCCCGAATGAGCAGTTCTTC.

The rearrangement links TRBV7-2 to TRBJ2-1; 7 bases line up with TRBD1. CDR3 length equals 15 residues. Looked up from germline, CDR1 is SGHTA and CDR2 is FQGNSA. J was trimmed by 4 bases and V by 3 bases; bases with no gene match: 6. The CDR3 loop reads CASSFRDSYYNEQFF. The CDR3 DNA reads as TGTGCCAGCAGCTTCCGGGACAGTTATTACAATGAGCAGTTCTTC.